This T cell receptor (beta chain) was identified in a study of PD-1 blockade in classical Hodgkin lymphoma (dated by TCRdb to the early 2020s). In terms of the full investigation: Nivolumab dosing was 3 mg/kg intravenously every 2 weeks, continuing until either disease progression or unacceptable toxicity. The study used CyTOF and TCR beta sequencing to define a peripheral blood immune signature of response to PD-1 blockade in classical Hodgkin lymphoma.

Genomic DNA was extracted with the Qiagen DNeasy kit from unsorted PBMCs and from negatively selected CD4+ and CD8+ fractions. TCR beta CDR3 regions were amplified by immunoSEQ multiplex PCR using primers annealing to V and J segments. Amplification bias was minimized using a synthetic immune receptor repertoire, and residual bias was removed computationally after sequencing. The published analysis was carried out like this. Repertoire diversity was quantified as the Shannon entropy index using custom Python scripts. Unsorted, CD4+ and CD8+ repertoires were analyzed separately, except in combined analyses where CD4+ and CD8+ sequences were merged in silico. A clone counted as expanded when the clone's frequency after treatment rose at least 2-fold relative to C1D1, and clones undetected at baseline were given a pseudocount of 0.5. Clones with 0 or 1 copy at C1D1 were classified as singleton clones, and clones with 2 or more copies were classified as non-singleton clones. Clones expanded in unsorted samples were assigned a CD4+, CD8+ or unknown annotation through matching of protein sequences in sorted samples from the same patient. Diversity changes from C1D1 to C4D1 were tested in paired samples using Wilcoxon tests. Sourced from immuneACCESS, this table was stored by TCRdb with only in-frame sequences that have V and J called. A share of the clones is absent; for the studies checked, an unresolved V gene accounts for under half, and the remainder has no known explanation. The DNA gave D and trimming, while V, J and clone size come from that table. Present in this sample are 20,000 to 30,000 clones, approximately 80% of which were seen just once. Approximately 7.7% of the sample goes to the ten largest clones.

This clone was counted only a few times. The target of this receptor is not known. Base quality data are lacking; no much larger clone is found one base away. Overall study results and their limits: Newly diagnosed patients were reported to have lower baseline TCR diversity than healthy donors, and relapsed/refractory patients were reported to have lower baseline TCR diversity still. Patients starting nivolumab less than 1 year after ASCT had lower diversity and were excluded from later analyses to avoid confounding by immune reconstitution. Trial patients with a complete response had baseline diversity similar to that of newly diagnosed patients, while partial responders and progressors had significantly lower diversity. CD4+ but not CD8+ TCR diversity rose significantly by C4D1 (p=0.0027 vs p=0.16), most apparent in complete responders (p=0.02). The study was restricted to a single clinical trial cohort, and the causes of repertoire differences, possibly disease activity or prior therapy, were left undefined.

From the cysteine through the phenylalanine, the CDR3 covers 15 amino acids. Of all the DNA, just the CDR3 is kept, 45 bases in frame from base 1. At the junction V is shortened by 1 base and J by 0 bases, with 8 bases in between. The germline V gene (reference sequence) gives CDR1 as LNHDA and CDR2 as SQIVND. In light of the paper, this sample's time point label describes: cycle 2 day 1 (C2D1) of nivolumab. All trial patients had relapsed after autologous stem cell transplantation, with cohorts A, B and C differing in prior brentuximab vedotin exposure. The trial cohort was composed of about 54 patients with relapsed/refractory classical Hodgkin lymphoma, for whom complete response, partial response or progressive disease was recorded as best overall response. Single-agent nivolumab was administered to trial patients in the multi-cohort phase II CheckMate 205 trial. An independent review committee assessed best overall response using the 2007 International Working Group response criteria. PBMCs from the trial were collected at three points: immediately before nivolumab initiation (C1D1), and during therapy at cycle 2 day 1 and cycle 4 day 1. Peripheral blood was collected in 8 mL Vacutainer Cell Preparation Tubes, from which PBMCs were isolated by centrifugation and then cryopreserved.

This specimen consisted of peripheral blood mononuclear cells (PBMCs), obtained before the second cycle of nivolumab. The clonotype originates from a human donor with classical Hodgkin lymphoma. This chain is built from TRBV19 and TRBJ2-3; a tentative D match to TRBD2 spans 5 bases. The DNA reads TGTGCCAGTAGTATAGGGCGGACTAGCACAGATACGCAGTATTTT. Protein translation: CASSIGRTSTDTQYF.